One sample yielded the 13 T cell receptor beta chains listed below, sequenced in a study of CD4 T cells in relation to SARS-CoV-2 and coronaviruses. The antigens these receptors bind are not known. Unexposed donor CD4+ T cells date from about 2011-2019, before the COVID-19 pandemic. The cells were cultured for about ten days before CD4+ T cells were isolated. Assay: immunoSEQ multiplex PCR; the TCRdb copy retains only in-frame clones and omits some. The sample lists approximately 20,000 clones, under 85% occurring once. The sample taken for sequencing was CD4+ T cells from PBMCs, cultured in vitro. These TCRs come from a human donor in good health.

This chain uses TRBV24-1 with TRBJ1-5; D possibly corresponds to TRBD1 (6 bases). This CDR3 has 12 amino acids. Looked up from germline, CDR1 is KGHDR and CDR2 is SFDVKD. The V end lost 10 bases, the J end lost 4 bases, and 10 bases lay between the germline ends. In DNA form, the CDR3 reads TGTGCCACGCAACAGGGTAATCAGCCCCAGCATTTT. Protein product: CATQQGNQPQHF.

This clone is hyperexpanded. The chain is built from TRBV5-1 and TRBJ1-4; 7 positions match TRBD1. Trimming cost V 4 bases and J 8 bases; bases outside gene matches: 8. The CDR3 sequence is 14 residues long. Germline-derived CDR1 and CDR2 are SGHRS and YFSETQ. The CDR3 region is CASSPGQDTEKLFF. The CDR3 DNA follows: TGCGCCAGCAGCCCCGGACAGGACACCGAAAAACTGTTTTTT.

The chain joins TRBV6-6 to TRBJ1-3; D is unclear. The CDR3 extends over 15 amino acids. The germline V gene has CDR1 MNHNY and CDR2 SVGAGI (reference sequence). Trimming removed 2 bases at V and 0 bases at J, with 8 bases between. The CDR3 bases are TGTGCCAGCAGTTACGCAGAGTCCTCTGGAAACACCATATATTTT. Translation: CASSYAESSGNTIYF.

The chain combines TRBV21-1 with TRBJ2-7. TRBV21-1 is a recognized pseudogene. The CDR3 totals 10 residues. The CDR3 region is CASSKDEQYF. CDR3 bases: TGTGCCAGCAGCAAGGACGAGCAGTACTTC.

The rearrangement joins TRBV10-3 to TRBJ2-2; a possible D gene is TRBD1 (5 bases). V gave up 8 bases and J gave up 6 bases, with 13 bases separating them. The CDR3 has 13 amino acids. Germline V gene sequence: CDR1 ENHRY, CDR2 SYGVKD. CDR3 amino acids: CAIRNLGPGELFF. CDR3 nucleotides: TGTGCCATCCGCAACTTGGGGCCCGGGGAGCTGTTTTTT.

The J gene is TRBJ1-5, the V gene TRBV2; no reliable D call. The CDR3 contains 17 residues. Germline-derived CDR1 and CDR2 are SNHLY and FYNNEI. Trimming shortened V by 4 bases and J by 0 bases, and 16 bases separated the two germline ends. CDR3 DNA: TGTGCCAGCAGTGGACCCCATTGGCGCAATAGCAATCAGCCCCAGCATTTT. Its translation: CASSGPHWRNSNQPQHF.

V usage is TRBV4-1 and J usage is TRBJ2-7; 7 bases line up with TRBD2. V dropped 0 bases and J dropped 2; count of bases not matched to a gene: 4. The CDR3 consists of 15 residues. Germline CDR1 reads MGHRA; CDR2 reads YSYEKL. The CDR3 reads CASSQDPGGTYEQYF. The CDR3 DNA is TGCGCCAGCAGCCAAGATCCGGGGGGAACCTACGAGCAGTACTTC.

The V call is TRBV5-1, the J call TRBJ2-5; 7 positions match TRBD2. The length of the CDR3 is 13 residues. Germline CDR1 reads SGHRS; CDR2 reads YFSETQ. The V segment lost 6 bases and the J segment 2 bases; nucleotides outside the gene matches: 4. CDR3 sequence: CASTGLGQETQYF. The CDR3 DNA follows: TGCGCCAGCACTGGACTAGGGCAAGAGACCCAGTACTTC. The whole variable domain, remainder taken from reference TRBV5-1 and TRBJ2-5, is KAGVTQTPRYLIKTRGQQVTLSCSPISGHRSVSWYQQTPGQGLQFLFEYFSETQRNKGNFPGRFSGRQFSNSRSEMNVSTLELGDSALYLCASTGLGQETQYFGPGTRLLVL.

J is TRBJ1-5 and V is TRBV3-1 (or the pseudogene TRBV3-2); perhaps TRBD1 as D (5 bases). Trimming shortened V by 4 bases and J by 7 bases, and 11 bases separated the two germline ends. This CDR3 is built from 13 residues. The germline V gene encodes CDR1 LGHDT and CDR2 YNNKEL (reference sequence). This chain's CDR3 is CASSPTRGQPQHF. In DNA, the CDR3 is TGTGCCAGCAGCCCGACTAGGGGCCAGCCCCAGCATTTT.

V usage is TRBV18 and J usage is TRBJ2-5; D gene ambiguous. The CDR3 runs to 12 residues. Germline V lookup: CDR1 KGHSH, CDR2 LQKENI. Trimming pared 3 bases from V and 3 bases from J, leaving 5 bases between. The CDR3 DNA reads as TGTGCCAGCTCACCCCAAAAAGAGACCCAGTACTTC. This codes for CASSPQKETQYF.

The chain carries TRBV18 and TRBJ2-7, with 7 bases lining up with TRBD2. The germline CDR1 and CDR2 sequences are KGHSH and LQKENI. CDR3 length equals 15 residues. V lost 1 base to trimming and J lost 6 bases; unmatched junction nucleotides: 9. The chain's CDR3 is CASSPRGGLLGEQYF. The CDR3 DNA reads as TGTGCCAGCTCACCACGGGGGGGTCTCCTAGGCGAGCAGTACTTC.

The gene calls are TRBV7-6 and TRBJ1-1, with D uncertain. V lost 1 base and J lost 4, with 10 bases in between. Germline values: CDR1 SGHVS, CDR2 FNYEAQ. The CDR3 totals 14 residues. The CDR3 coding sequence is TGTGCCAGCAGCTTAGTTCTACCCCCCACTGAAGCTTTCTTT. Amino acid sequence: CASSLVLPPTEAFF.

The CDR3 reads CASSQEEGTYQETQYF. For the CDR3, the DNA is TGTGCCAGCAGCCAAGAAGAAGGGACTTACCAAGAGACCCAGTACTTC. V and J are TRBV4-2 and TRBJ2-5, with D possibly being TRBD2 (6 bases). V was cut by 0 bases and J by 0 bases, with 11 bases left in between. The CDR3 totals 16 residues. CDR1 and CDR2 from the germline V gene are LGHNA and YNFKEQ.